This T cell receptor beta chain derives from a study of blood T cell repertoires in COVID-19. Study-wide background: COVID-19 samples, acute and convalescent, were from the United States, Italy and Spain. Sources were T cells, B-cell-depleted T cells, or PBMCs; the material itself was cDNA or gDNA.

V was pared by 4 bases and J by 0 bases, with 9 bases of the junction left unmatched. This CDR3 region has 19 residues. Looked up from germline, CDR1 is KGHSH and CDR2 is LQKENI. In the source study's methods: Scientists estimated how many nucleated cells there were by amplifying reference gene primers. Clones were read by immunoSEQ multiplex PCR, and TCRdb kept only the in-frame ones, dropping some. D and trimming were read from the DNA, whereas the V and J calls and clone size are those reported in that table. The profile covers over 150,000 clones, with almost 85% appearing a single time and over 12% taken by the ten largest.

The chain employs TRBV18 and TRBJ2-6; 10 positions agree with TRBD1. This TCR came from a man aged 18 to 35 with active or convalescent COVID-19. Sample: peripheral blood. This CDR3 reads CASSRGTGAIDSGANVLTF. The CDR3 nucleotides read TGTGCCAGCTCACGCGGGACAGGGGCGATAGACTCTGGGGCCAACGTCCTGACTTTC.